These 17 T cell receptor beta chains came from one sample sequenced in a study of read filtering for tumor transcriptome and immune sequencing. Molecular barcoded adaptors covering alpha/delta and beta/gamma chains were used on roughly 400 ng RNA. A single record per CDR3 protein comes from TCRdb applying MiXCR to the reads. The table lists 35,000 to 40,000 distinct CDR3 sequences, 12% to 15% of them singletons. Sequencing used a population of CD138-negative cells sorted from bone marrow. Source of these receptors: a donor at least 40 years old with multiple myeloma.

This clonotype showed up many times. V gene TRBV30 combines with J gene TRBJ2-1; 7 nucleotides line up with TRBD1. CDR3 length equals 15 residues. V shed 3 bases, J shed 3 bases, and the junction held 8 bases outside the gene matches. Germline CDR1 and CDR2: GTSNPN and SVGIG (reference sequence). CDR3 in amino acids: CAWSADRAVYNEQFF. CDR3 in DNA: TGTGCCTGGAGCGCCGACAGGGCGGTCTACAATGAGCAGTTCTTC. Full variable domain (rest looked up from reference TRBV30 and TRBJ2-1): SQTIHQWPATLVQPVGSPLSLECTVEGTSNPNLYWYRQAAGRGLQLLFYSVGIGQISSEVPQNLSASRPQDRQFILSSKKLLLSDSGFYLCAWSADRAVYNEQFFGPGTRLTVL.

This clonotype has at least ten counts. This chain connects TRBV29-1 to TRBJ2-2, with a weak D call TRBD2 (5 bases). This CDR3 region has 12 residues. V lost 2 bases and J 9 bases, leaving 10 bases between the germline ends. The germline V gene has CDR1 SQVTM and CDR2 ANQGSEA. CDR3 in amino acids: CSVETSIRELFF. The CDR3, as DNA: TGCAGCGTTGAAACTAGTATCCGGGAGCTGTTTTTT.

This clonotype was observed at least ten times. The chain employs TRBV20-1 and TRBJ2-1; D gene unclear. CDR1 DFQATT and CDR2 SNEGSKA come from the germline V gene (reference sequence). Trimming shortened V by 0 bases and J by 4 bases, and 10 bases separated the two germline ends. The CDR3 spans 14 residues. The CDR3 region is CSARDWRNYNEQFF. The DNA for the CDR3 is TGCAGTGCTAGAGACTGGCGGAATTACAATGAGCAGTTCTTC.

This clonotype was counted a few times. The rearrangement links TRBV13 to TRBJ2-7; maybe TRBD1 (7 bases). Germline assignment: CDR1 PRHDT and CDR2 FYEKMQ (reference sequence). The CDR3 loop spans 13 amino acids. Between the trimmed V and J ends, which lost 2 bases and 10 bases, there was a span of 15 bases. CDR3 residues: CASSLIRGEKQYF. The DNA for the CDR3 is TGTGCCAGCAGCTTAATCAGGGGGGAAAAACAGTACTTC.

This clonotype was detected ten times or more. V and J are TRBV5-1 and TRBJ2-1; 8 bases are a match to TRBD2. The CDR3 runs 13 residues. The germline CDR1 and CDR2 sequences are SGHRS and YFSETQ. Losses at the gene ends were 4 bases for V and 9 bases for J; bases not matched to a gene: 6. The CDR3 reads CASSGGGRREQFF. DNA for the CDR3: TGCGCCAGCAGCGGGGGCGGGAGGCGTGAGCAGTTCTTC.

V and J are TRBV5-1 and TRBJ1-6, with 7 nucleotides matching TRBD1. CDR3 length: 16 amino acids. The germline CDR1 and CDR2 sequences are SGHRS and YFSETQ. Germline trimming cut 0 bases from V and 8 bases from J; bases unmatched to any gene: 8. In DNA, the CDR3 is TGCGCCAGCAGCTTGGTTGTAGGGGGCGATGATTCACCCCTCCACTTT. The encoded protein is CASSLVVGGDDSPLHF.

This clonotype was found a few times. The chain recombines TRBV5-1 with TRBJ2-5; 7 bases are shared with TRBD1. The CDR3 is 17 amino acids. V was clipped by 4 bases and J by 2 bases; unmatched bases: 14. Germline CDR1 SGHRS, CDR2 YFSETQ. The CDR3 region is CASSPADRVAIQETQYF. The CDR3, as DNA: TGCGCCAGCAGCCCAGCCGACAGGGTTGCGATTCAAGAGACCCAGTACTTC.

Concerning this clonotype itself: This may be a read error: a much more frequent sequence differs by one nucleotide. The genes are TRBV29-1 and TRBJ1-1; D not certain. The CDR3 has 13 amino acids. V lost 5 bases and J 7 bases, leaving 17 bases between the germline ends. CDR1 and CDR2 from the germline V gene are SQVTM and ANQGSEA. CDR3 amino acids: CSVPSPGGIEAFF. CDR3 nucleotide sequence: TGCAGCGTTCCCTCTCCTGGAGGGATTGAAGCTTTCTTT.

Concerning this clonotype itself: A far larger clone is just one base off, so this is likely a read error. V is TRBV2 and J is TRBJ2-7; D is unclear. Germline V CDR1 and CDR2: SNHLY, FYNNEI. The V gene lost 6 bases and the J gene lost 7 bases, with 13 bases spanning the gap. The CDR3 has 12 residues. CDR3 region: CASSQDIVEQYF. Here the CDR3 DNA reads TGTGCCAGCAGCCAAGATATTGTTGAGCAGTACTTC. The full variable domain, with the rest looked up from reference TRBV2 and TRBJ2-7, is EPEVTQTPSHQVTQMGQEVILRCVPISNHLYFYWYRQILGQKVEFLVSFYNNEISEKSEIFDDQFSVERPDGSNFTLKIRSTKLEDSAMYFCASSQDIVEQYFGPGTRLTVT.

This clonotype was counted at least ten times. The chain recombines TRBV10-3 with TRBJ2-6, with D hard to call. Germline V gives CDR1 ENHRY, CDR2 SYGVKD. This CDR3 is 12 amino acids long. The V gene lost 7 bases and the J gene lost 4 bases, with 5 bases spanning the gap. In nucleotides, the CDR3 is TGTGCCATCATCGACGGGGCCAACGTCCTGACTTTC. Encoded protein: CAIIDGANVLTF.

This clonotype was detected ten times or more. The CDR3 DNA is TGTGCCAGCAGCCAATACGGACAGGCGAACACCGGGGAGCTGTTTTTT. It yields the protein CASSQYGQANTGELFF. V and J are TRBV7-9 and TRBJ2-2; 7 positions match TRBD1. Germline assignment: CDR1 SEHNR and CDR2 FQNEAQ (reference sequence). There are 16 residues in the CDR3. V lost 5 bases to trimming and J lost 0 bases; unmatched junction nucleotides: 6.

This clonotype was seen only a few times. The gene calls are TRBV20-1 and TRBJ1-1; 8 positions match TRBD1. J gave up 4 bases and V 0 bases, and 10 bases lay outside the gene matches. Germline values: CDR1 DFQATT, CDR2 SNEGSKA (reference sequence). CDR3 length: 16 residues. The CDR3 nucleotides read TGCAGTGCTAGAGATGGGGGACAGGTACTCGGCACTGAAGCTTTCTTT. Translating gives CSARDGGQVLGTEAFF.

This clonotype came up many times. The V gene is TRBV6-2 or TRBV6-3, the J gene TRBJ1-2; D gene ambiguous. The CDR3 extends over 12 amino acids. Per the germline V gene, CDR1 is MNHEY and CDR2 is SVGEGT. Deletions cut 10 bases from V and 5 bases from J, with 14 bases between. The CDR3 loop reads CATHTLLYGYTF. In DNA, the CDR3 is TGTGCCACCCATACTCTCCTGTATGGCTACACCTTC.

Many counts were recorded for this clonotype. The chain couples TRBV28 to TRBJ2-1, with 7 bases identical to TRBD1. V dropped 6 bases and J dropped 6; count of bases not matched to a gene: 14. Germline CDR1 MDHEN, CDR2 SYDVKM. The CDR3 is made up of 16 amino acids. The DNA for the CDR3 is TGTGCCAGCAGCCCCATCGACAGGGAACCCCCCAATGAGCAGTTCTTC. Encoded protein: CASSPIDREPPNEQFF.

Turning to this clonotype: A read error may produce the germline difference seen at one junction end. This chain links TRBV6-2 or TRBV6-3 with TRBJ2-1; 7 bases fit TRBD2. CDR3 size: 16 residues. Germline assignment: CDR1 MNHEY and CDR2 SVGEGT. The CDR3 sequence: CASSPYDGLGLNEQSF. The DNA for the CDR3 is TGTGCCAGCAGTCCCTATGATGGACTAGGGTTAAATGAGCAGTCCTTC.

Worth noting for this clonotype: It may be a read error: a sequence one base away is much more abundant. This chain uses TRBV20-1 with TRBJ2-1, with D possibly matching TRBD2 (6 bases). Per the germline V gene, CDR1 is DFQATT and CDR2 is SNEGSKA (reference sequence). CDR3 length equals 15 residues. CDR3 loop: CSARAPGLLPHEQLF. The DNA for the CDR3 is TGCAGTGCTAGGGCCCCGGGACTGCTTCCTCATGAGCAGCTCTTC.

This clonotype appeared many times. The rearrangement links TRBV24-1 to TRBJ2-1, with TRBD1 matching 10 bases. Per germline, CDR1 KGHDR and CDR2 SFDVKD. The CDR3 is 16 residues long. Trimming took 4 bases from V and 0 from J; bases not matched to a gene: 2. CDR3 in amino acids: CATSDRDRGSYNEQFF. CDR3 DNA: TGTGCCACCAGTGACCGGGACAGGGGCTCCTACAATGAGCAGTTCTTC.